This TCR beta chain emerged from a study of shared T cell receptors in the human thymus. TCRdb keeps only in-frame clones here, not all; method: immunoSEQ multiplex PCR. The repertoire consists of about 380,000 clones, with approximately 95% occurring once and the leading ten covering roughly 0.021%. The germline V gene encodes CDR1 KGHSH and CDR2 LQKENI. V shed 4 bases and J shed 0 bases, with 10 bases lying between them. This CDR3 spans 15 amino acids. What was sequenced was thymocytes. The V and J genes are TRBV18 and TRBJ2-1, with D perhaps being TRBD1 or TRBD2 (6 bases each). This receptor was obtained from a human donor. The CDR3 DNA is TGTGCCAGCTCACAAAGGGGGGCCTCCTACAATGAGCAGTTCTTC. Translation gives CASSQRGASYNEQFF.